This T cell receptor beta chain was captured in a study of Ad26.COV2.S vaccination and SARS-CoV-2 variants (TCRdb year 2021). Regarding the research as a whole: Donors in the vaccine arm were drawn from COV1001, a multicentre, randomized, double-blind, placebo-controlled phase I-IIa trial testing Ad26.COV2.S in healthy adults. Dosing of Ad26.COV2.S was intramuscular, at either 5x10^10 or 1x10^11 viral particles, delivered as one shot or as two shots spaced 56 days apart. Sequencing of the TCRbeta repertoire served to evaluate the specificity and breadth of SARS-CoV-2-reactive T cell receptors following Ad26.COV2.S vaccination. A total of around 32 samples were included in the TCR-sequenced set, comprising 19 Ad26.COV2.S vaccine recipients, 5 placebo recipients and 8 SARS-CoV-2 convalescent individuals. Participants in the trial were split at random into five groups of five each, receiving low-dose or high-dose Ad26.COV2.S once or twice, or else placebo on both occasions. Investigators did not know the trial group allocation while performing experiments and assessing outcomes. Overall results and qualifications from the work: The authors noted that total T cell responses may have been underestimated by the TCR breadth and depth analyses. The study lacked the statistical power to compare responses across vaccine doses or regimens. Spike-specific TCR breadth was higher in Ad26.COV2.S recipients than in placebo recipients (P = 0.0014). Non-spike TCR breadth was comparable between vaccine and placebo recipients, consistent with the vaccine containing only spike. Substantial breadth of spike-specific CD8+ and CD4+ T cell responses was reported after vaccination.

CDR1 MNHNY and CDR2 SVGAGI are derived from the germline V gene (reference sequence). Trimming takes 0 bases from V and 4 bases from J, and the germline ends sit 8 bases apart. The CDR3 has 14 amino acids, counting the end cysteine and phenylalanine. The kept DNA is CDR3 alone, 42 bases in frame from the first base. The treatment or condition label on this specimen signifies: 19 received Ad26.COV2.S at low or high dose, single or two shots; roughly five received placebo; per-sample allocation not given. For vaccine and placebo recipients, the sequenced repertoires came from samples collected on day 63 after the first injection. Between 29 July and 7 August 2020, Cohort 1b enrolled around 24 adults aged 18-55 years at one site in Boston, USA. Ad26.COV2.S was a replication-incompetent adenovirus type 26 vector that expressed a prefusion-stabilized SARS-CoV-2 spike protein derived from the original Wuhan strain.

The immunoSEQ Assay was used to sequence TCRbeta CDR3 regions. After extraction, genomic DNA underwent amplification by bias-controlled multiplex PCR, followed by high-throughput sequencing. As for the original processing: To quantify the absolute abundance of every unique TCRbeta CDR3 region, sequences were collapsed and filtered. T cell fraction was estimated by normalizing TCRbeta template counts to usable DNA, with usable DNA measured through amplification of reference genes found in all nucleated cells. Repertoire TCRs were annotated as SARS-CoV-2-specific when V gene, CDR3 amino acid sequence and J gene were exactly matched to a known reactive TCR set. The reference SARS-CoV-2 TCR set was obtained from MIRA and was filtered for enrichment in COVID-19-positive ImmuneCODE repertoires, whereby public or cross-reactive TCRs were removed. Drawing on the MIRA antigens, annotated TCRs were analysed further at the level of specific ORF or position within ORF. Breadth was defined as annotated unique rearrangements over total unique productive rearrangements; depth was the summed frequency of those rearrangements. TCR breadth was compared between groups using two-sided Wilcoxon rank-sum tests. The table comes from immuneACCESS by way of TCRdb, which keeps in-frame sequences with V and J called. Part of the clones is missing from these tables; in studies checked, under half for an unresolved V gene and the rest for unknown reasons. D and trimming come from the DNA, and the V and J calls and clone size come from that table. This sample holds around 450,000 clones; 75% to 95% were observed only once. Of the sample, 12% falls within the top ten clones.

Notes on this clone: This receptor's antigen is unknown. One base away there is no much larger clone; base qualities are not given.

This specimen consisted of peripheral blood, obtained in a trial of Ad26.COV2.S vaccine versus placebo. This chain joins TRBV6-6 to TRBJ2-3, with TRBD1 tentatively as D gene (5 bases match). This receptor was identified in a person between 18 and 65 years old who received the Ad26.COV2.S COVID-19 vaccine or a placebo. The CDR3 is CASSYSRVPDTQYF. The nucleotide sequence is given as TGTGCCAGCAGTTACTCCAGGGTCCCAGATACGCAGTATTTT.